Presented here are 32 T cell receptor beta chains from one specimen sequenced in a study of blood T cell repertoires in COVID-19. Sequenced by immunoSEQ multiplex PCR; TCRdb stores in-frame clones only, minus some. The sample yields fewer than 250,000 clones, approximately 84% seen once. What was sequenced was peripheral blood. The origin of the receptors is a man between 50 and 59 years old with acute or convalescent COVID-19.

The chain recombines TRBV19 with TRBJ1-5; the match to TRBD1 covers 8 bases. The CDR3 is 19 residues long. With V trimmed by 4 bases and J by 2 bases, 16 bases remained unmatched. CDR1 LNHDA and CDR2 SQIVND come from the germline V gene (reference sequence). The CDR3, as DNA: TGTGCCAGTAGTAAAAGTTGGACAGGGTGGGGTCGGGGCAATCAGCCCCAGCATTTT. Translating gives CASSKSWTGWGRGNQPQHF. The full variable domain, in which reference TRBV19 and TRBJ1-5 provide the parts outside the CDR3, is DGGITQSPKYLFRKEGQNVTLSCEQNLNHDAMYWYRQDPGQGLRLIYYSQIVNDFQKGDIAEGYSVSREKKESFPLTVTSAQKNPTAFYLCASSKSWTGWGRGNQPQHFGDGTRLSIL.

This clone turned up a few times. The chain joins TRBV6-5 to TRBJ2-7, with 8 bases identical to TRBD1. CDR1 is MNHEY and CDR2 is SVGAGI in the germline V gene. V lost 8 bases, J lost 5 bases, and 11 bases stayed unmatched. The CDR3 totals 14 residues. CDR3 amino acids: CASYPVDRAHEQYF. The CDR3 DNA is TGTGCCAGCTACCCCGTGGACAGGGCGCACGAGCAGTACTTC.

This clone was seen more than once but under ten times. The chain uses TRBV19 and TRBJ1-1, with a tentative D call TRBD1 (5 bases). The germline V and J ends were trimmed by 8 bases and 5 bases, with 21 bases remaining between them. The CDR3 runs 15 residues. Germline V gene sequence: CDR1 LNHDA, CDR2 SQIVND (reference sequence). DNA of the CDR3: TGTGCCAGTTGCCTGCGGGGGATTTGGTGTACTGAAGCTTTCTTT. It translates to CASCLRGIWCTEAFF.

The chain uses TRBV7-8 and TRBJ2-7; 8 bases are shared with TRBD2. Germline V gene lookup returns CDR1 SGHVS and CDR2 FQNEAQ. The trim removed 2 bases at V and 4 bases at J, leaving 7 bases unmatched. The CDR3 is made up of 15 amino acids. CDR3 in DNA: TGTGCCAGCAGCTTAATAGCGGGAAAGGAATACGAGCAGTACTTC. Amino acid sequence: CASSLIAGKEYEQYF.

This clone was counted only a few times. The chain couples TRBV4-1 to TRBJ1-5; unclear D gene. The V gene's germline CDR1 is MGHRA and CDR2 YSYEKL. The CDR3 loop spans 18 amino acids. Trimming shortened V by 0 bases and J by 7 bases, and 22 bases separated the two germline ends. CDR3 residues: CASSQDRERAAATQPQHF. CDR3 DNA sequence: TGCGCCAGCAGCCAAGATCGGGAACGGGCCGCGGCGACCCAGCCCCAGCATTTT.

This chain links TRBV5-1 with TRBJ1-6; D is ambiguous. CDR3 length equals 14 residues. Germline V gives CDR1 SGHRS, CDR2 YFSETQ. V lost 2 bases to trimming and J lost 6 bases, with 9 bases between them. CDR3 sequence (DNA): TGCGCCAGCAGCTTAAGCGGCTTTAATTCACCCCTCCACTTT. This sequence encodes CASSLSGFNSPLHF.

This sequence joins TRBV6-1 and TRBJ1-5; TRBD1 might be the D (6 bases). This CDR3 comprises 17 residues. Germline CDR1 MNHNS, CDR2 SASEGT. Trimming removed 0 bases at V and 4 bases at J, with 16 bases between. CDR3: CASSEAPGGARNQPQHF. The DNA of the CDR3 is TGTGCCAGCAGTGAAGCCCCGGGGGGGGCGCGGAATCAGCCCCAGCATTTT.

A few counts support this clone. The rearrangement uses TRBV30 and TRBJ1-6; perhaps TRBD1 as D (6 bases). V was cut by 5 bases and J by 10 bases, with 15 bases left in between. Germline CDR1 GTSNPN, CDR2 SVGIG (reference sequence). The CDR3 runs 13 residues. The CDR3 sequence is CAWEQGVDSPLHF. CDR3 nucleotides: TGTGCCTGGGAACAGGGAGTAGACTCACCCCTCCACTTT.

The chain uses TRBV6-5 and TRBJ1-2; 7 nucleotides agree with TRBD1. Germline loops: CDR1 MNHEY, CDR2 SVGAGI. After removal of 1 base from V and 4 bases from J, the junction contained 9 bases not matched to a gene. This CDR3 comprises 16 residues. The CDR3 coding sequence is TGTGCCAGCAGTTACTGGCTACAGGGGAGTACCTATGGCTACACCTTC. Its translation is CASSYWLQGSTYGYTF.

The rearrangement links TRBV30 to TRBJ2-5, with TRBD1 identical over 7 bases. Unmatched junction bases numbered 2, after V lost 5 bases and J lost 5 bases. Germline lookup yields CDR1 GTSNPN and CDR2 SVGIG (reference sequence). This CDR3 is built from 11 residues. The CDR3 sequence is CAWARGETQYF. The CDR3 DNA is TGTGCCTGGGCCAGGGGGGAGACCCAGTACTTC.

The gene calls are TRBV19 and TRBJ2-5; D possibly corresponds to TRBD2 (6 bases). CDR1 and CDR2 (germline): LNHDA, SQIVND (reference sequence). V lost 1 base and J 3 bases, leaving 12 bases between the germline ends. The length of the CDR3 is 15 residues. CDR3 sequence reads: CASSIVSGAEETQYF. The CDR3 DNA reads TGTGCCAGTAGTATAGTTTCGGGAGCTGAAGAGACCCAGTACTTC.

The rearrangement uses TRBV6-6 and TRBJ2-7; D may be TRBD1 (5 bases). V was trimmed by 10 bases and J by 2 bases, leaving 6 bases between them. Per the germline V gene, CDR1 is MNHNY and CDR2 is SVGAGI (reference sequence). The CDR3 contains 10 residues. Here the CDR3 reads CATGTYEQYF. The CDR3 DNA sequence: TGTGCCACAGGGACCTACGAGCAGTACTTC.

The chain joins TRBV15 to TRBJ1-5, with D possibly being TRBD1 (5 bases). This CDR3 region has 15 residues. Per the germline V gene, CDR1 is LNHNV and CDR2 is YYDKDF (reference sequence). Deletions cut 3 bases from V and 4 bases from J, with 13 bases between. CDR3 protein: CATSRGGDSNQPQHF. Here the CDR3 DNA reads TGTGCCACCAGCAGGGGAGGAGACAGTAATCAGCCCCAGCATTTT.

The table lists this clone with a few counts. The chain combines TRBV9 with TRBJ2-3, with TRBD2 identical over 8 bases. Germline V gene sequence: CDR1 SGDLS, CDR2 YYNGEE. V was pared by 3 bases and J by 5 bases, with 11 bases of the junction left unmatched. The CDR3 totals 16 residues. DNA for the CDR3: TGTGCCAGCAGCGCCATCGGGAGGGCCTTCGGAGATACGCAGTATTTT. It yields the protein CASSAIGRAFGDTQYF.

The J gene is TRBJ1-2, the V gene TRBV27; 9 bases are a match to TRBD1. Trimming cost V 5 bases and J 6 bases; bases outside gene matches: 7. The germline V gene has CDR1 MNHEY and CDR2 SMNVEV (reference sequence). The CDR3 extends over 14 amino acids. The DNA for the CDR3 is TGTGCCAGCAGTACACCCGGGACAGGGCATGGCTACACCTTC. It is translated as CASSTPGTGHGYTF.

The rearrangement uses TRBV6-2 or TRBV6-3 and TRBJ2-2, with a tentative D call TRBD2 (6 bases). The CDR3 spans 16 residues. With 0 bases removed from V and 2 bases from J, the gap between germline ends came to 10 bases. Per germline, CDR1 MNHEY and CDR2 SVGEGT. CDR3 sequence reads: CASSYSWDFNTGELFF. CDR3 nucleotides: TGTGCCAGCAGTTACTCATGGGACTTCAACACCGGGGAGCTGTTTTTT.

The chain is built from TRBV11-3 and TRBJ2-3; perhaps TRBD2 as D (5 bases). Trimming left V 1 base short and J 5 bases short, with 13 bases between. The CDR3 has 15 residues. Germline CDR1 and CDR2: SGHNT and YENEEA. CDR3 sequence: CASSLGQEAGDTQYF. Here the CDR3 DNA reads TGTGCCAGCAGCTTAGGGCAGGAGGCAGGAGATACGCAGTATTTT.

In its sample, this clone was seen once. V usage is TRBV18 and J usage is TRBJ2-2; 8 bases line up with TRBD2. This CDR3 comprises 18 residues. Trimming cost V 4 bases and J 4 bases; bases outside gene matches: 14. Germline V CDR1 and CDR2: KGHSH, LQKENI. CDR3 sequence (DNA): TGTGCCAGCTCACTCCCCCCCTCGACTAGCGCGTTCACCGGGGAGCTGTTTTTT. This sequence encodes CASSLPPSTSAFTGELFF.

The V call is TRBV2, the J call TRBJ2-7, with D possibly matching TRBD2 (5 bases). The CDR3 has 12 amino acids. The germline CDR1 and CDR2 sequences are SNHLY and FYNNEI. Trimming stripped 4 bases from V and 4 bases from J, with 8 bases between. The CDR3 DNA reads TGTGCCAGCAGTGCTGGACTGTACGAGCAGTACTTC. It yields the protein CASSAGLYEQYF.

The rearrangement links TRBV7-9 to TRBJ1-1; 7 bases are shared with TRBD1. CDR1 and CDR2 (germline): SEHNR, FQNEAQ (reference sequence). The V gene end was trimmed by 1 base and the J gene end by 3 bases; junction bases not matched to a gene: 2. This CDR3 is built from 14 residues. CDR3 sequence: CASSLGQGDTEAFF. CDR3 in DNA: TGTGCCAGCAGCTTAGGACAGGGTGACACTGAAGCTTTCTTT. The full variable domain, its missing parts supplied by reference TRBV7-9 and TRBJ1-1, is DTGVSQNPRHKITKRGQNVTFRCDPISEHNRLYWYRQTLGQGPEFLTYFQNEAQLEKSRLLSDRFSAERPKGSFSTLEIQRTEQGDSAMYLCASSLGQGDTEAFFGQGTRLTVV.

CDR3 nucleotides: TGTGCCAGCAGCCAAGATGGAGCGCAACAAGAGACCCAGTACTTC. Translated: CASSQDGAQQETQYF. The chain carries TRBV3-1 (or the pseudogene TRBV3-2) and TRBJ2-5; no clear D. Deletions cut 0 bases from V and 2 bases from J, with 10 bases between. This CDR3 has 15 amino acids. Germline V gives CDR1 LGHDT, CDR2 YNNKEL (reference sequence).

This clone was seen only once. The chain couples TRBV5-1 to TRBJ2-4; TRBD1 agrees at 8 bases. The CDR3 runs 15 residues. Germline assignment: CDR1 SGHRS and CDR2 YFSETQ. J lost 8 bases, V lost 4 bases, and 11 bases had no gene match. The CDR3 is CASSSNPQGADIQYF. In DNA form, the CDR3 reads TGCGCCAGCAGCAGCAACCCCCAGGGGGCGGACATTCAGTACTTC.

This sequence joins TRBV9 and TRBJ1-1; 9 nucleotides align to TRBD1. J gave up 0 bases and V 4 bases, and 13 bases lay outside the gene matches. This CDR3 comprises 18 residues. The germline gives CDR1 SGDLS, CDR2 YYNGEE. CDR3 amino acids: CASSNTPGTGTMNTEAFF. The CDR3 nucleotides read TGTGCCAGCAGCAATACCCCTGGGACAGGGACCATGAACACTGAAGCTTTCTTT. Looking up the rest from reference TRBV9 and TRBJ1-1 gives the full variable domain: DSGVTQTPKHLITATGQRVTLRCSPRSGDLSVYWYQQSLDQGLQFLIQYYNGEERAKGNILERFSAQQFPDLHSELNLSSLELGDSALYFCASSNTPGTGTMNTEAFFGQGTRLTVV.

CDR3 DNA sequence: TGTGCCAGCAGTTATTTGGCCTCTGGGGCCAACGTCCTGACTTTC. Translating it yields CASSYLASGANVLTF. The genes are TRBV27 and TRBJ2-6; no clear D gene. The CDR3 is 15 amino acids. Trimming left V 4 bases short and J 0 bases short, with 7 bases between. Germline V gives CDR1 MNHEY, CDR2 SMNVEV (reference sequence).

This chain uses TRBV5-1 with TRBJ2-7, with TRBD2 matching 8 bases. V shed 6 bases, J shed 3 bases, and the junction held 2 bases outside the gene matches. The CDR3 is 12 amino acids. From germline, CDR1 is SGHRS and CDR2 YFSETQ. The CDR3 DNA reads as TGCGCCAGCACCGGGACTAGCTACGAGCAGTACTTC. Its protein product is CASTGTSYEQYF.

This chain links TRBV5-1 with TRBJ2-4; D uncertain. This CDR3 spans 15 amino acids. Trimming left V 2 bases short and J 2 bases short, with 11 bases between. Germline-derived CDR1 and CDR2 are SGHRS and YFSETQ. The CDR3 reads CASSFTAGSKNIQYF. The CDR3 bases are TGCGCCAGCAGCTTCACTGCCGGGTCCAAAAACATTCAGTACTTC.

The chain carries TRBV15 and TRBJ1-6; D not certain. Germline-derived CDR1 and CDR2 are LNHNV and YYDKDF (reference sequence). This CDR3 comprises 13 residues. V was trimmed by 6 bases and J by 8 bases, leaving 11 bases between them. CDR3 region: CATSPAVDSPLHF. The DNA for the CDR3 is TGTGCCACCAGTCCGGCGGTTGATTCACCCCTCCACTTT.

The rearrangement joins TRBV5-6 to TRBJ2-3; 8 nucleotides agree with TRBD2. The CDR3 runs to 16 residues. V trimming: 1 base; J trimming: 8 bases; junction bases outside the gene matches: 12. The germline CDR1 and CDR2 sequences are SGHDT and YYEEEE. The CDR3 region has the DNA TGTGCCAGCAGCTTGCGTAGCGGGGTACTATGGGGTACGCAGTATTTT. Its protein product is CASSLRSGVLWGTQYF.

The rearrangement joins TRBV2 to TRBJ2-5; 12 bases fit TRBD1. CDR3 length: 15 residues. With V trimmed by 5 bases and J by 5 bases, 6 bases remained unmatched. Germline V lookup: CDR1 SNHLY, CDR2 FYNNEI. The CDR3 protein is CASSRGQGARETQYF. CDR3 in DNA: TGTGCCAGCAGTCGGGGACAGGGGGCGCGGGAGACCCAGTACTTC.

The chain links TRBV6-6 to TRBJ2-2; no clear D gene. Between the trimmed V and J ends, which lost 5 bases and 1 base, there was a span of 8 bases. The CDR3 loop spans 14 amino acids. CDR1 MNHNY and CDR2 SVGAGI come from the germline V gene (reference sequence). DNA of the CDR3: TGTGCCAGCAGTCTACACGAGAACACCGGGGAGCTGTTTTTT. It specifies CASSLHENTGELFF.

This clone was seen once. V gene TRBV5-6 combines with J gene TRBJ2-2; 10 bases align to TRBD2. Unmatched junction bases numbered 8, after V lost 1 base and J lost 2 bases. Per germline, CDR1 SGHDT and CDR2 YYEEEE. This CDR3 has 18 residues. The CDR3 reads CASSLIGSGGLNTGELFF. DNA for the CDR3: TGTGCCAGCAGCTTGATAGGTAGCGGGGGGCTCAACACCGGGGAGCTGTTTTTT.

The chain recombines TRBV18 with TRBJ1-1; D gene unclear. V lost 2 bases to trimming and J lost 2 bases, with 9 bases between them. In germline, CDR1 is KGHSH, CDR2 LQKENI. This CDR3 is 14 amino acids long. The CDR3: CASSPGLVNTEAFF. In DNA, the CDR3 is TGTGCCAGCTCACCAGGCCTGGTTAACACTGAAGCTTTCTTT.